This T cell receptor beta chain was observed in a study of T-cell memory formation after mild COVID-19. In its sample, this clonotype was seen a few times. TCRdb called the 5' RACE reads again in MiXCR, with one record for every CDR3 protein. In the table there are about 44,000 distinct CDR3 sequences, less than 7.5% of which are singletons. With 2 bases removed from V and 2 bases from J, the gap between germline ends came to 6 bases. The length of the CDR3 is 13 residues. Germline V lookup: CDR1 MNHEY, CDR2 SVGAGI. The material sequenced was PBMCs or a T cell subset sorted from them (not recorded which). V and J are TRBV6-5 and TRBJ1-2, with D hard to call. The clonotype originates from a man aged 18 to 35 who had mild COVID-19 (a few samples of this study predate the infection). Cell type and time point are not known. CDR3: CASSYDGNYGYTF. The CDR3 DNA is TGTGCCAGCAGTTACGACGGGAACTATGGCTACACCTTC.